The 27 T cell receptor beta chains reported below all come from one sample, sequenced in a study of control samples from healthy donors and cancer patients. TCRdb keeps only in-frame clones here, not all; method: immunoSEQ multiplex PCR. The top ten clones hold over 9.5% of a sample with 90,000 to 100,000 clones, 79% of them seen once. Sample: blood. These TCRs come from a woman in her thirties in good health.

V is TRBV11-2 and J is TRBJ1-1, with D hard to call. The CDR3 is 11 residues long. CDR1 SGHAT and CDR2 FQNNGV come from the germline V gene. The V and J ends lost 4 bases and 7 bases respectively, with 7 bases between them. The CDR3 reads CASSSNYEAFF. DNA for the CDR3: TGTGCCAGCAGCTCAAATTATGAAGCTTTCTTT. The full variable domain, rest sourced from reference TRBV11-2 and TRBJ1-1, is EAGVAQSPRYKIIEKRQSVAFWCNPISGHATLYWYQQILGQGPKLLIQFQNNGVVDDSQLPKDRFSAERLKGVDSTLKIQPAKLEDSAVYLCASSSNYEAFFGQGTRLTVV.

The chain employs TRBV9 and TRBJ1-4, with a weak D call TRBD1 (6 bases). Germline CDR1 SGDLS, CDR2 YYNGEE. The CDR3 covers 16 residues. Trimming stripped 4 bases from V and 7 bases from J, with 20 bases between. The CDR3 loop is CASSPTAWGAGEKLFF. Written as DNA, the CDR3 is TGTGCCAGCAGCCCTACTGCCTGGGGGGCGGGTGAAAAACTGTTTTTT.

The chain carries TRBV6-5 and TRBJ2-2, with 8 nucleotides matching TRBD2. The CDR3 is 14 amino acids. Germline trimming cut 8 bases from V and 4 bases from J; bases unmatched to any gene: 6. Germline CDR1 reads MNHEY; CDR2 reads SVGAGI. The CDR3 loop reads CASGLSGGTGELFF. CDR3 DNA: TGTGCCAGCGGGTTGAGCGGGGGCACCGGGGAGCTGTTTTTT.

V and J are TRBV10-3 and TRBJ1-2; 7 bases are a match to TRBD1. Germline V gene lookup returns CDR1 ENHRY and CDR2 SYGVKD. V lost 11 bases and J lost 0; bases outside the gene matches: 9. CDR3 length equals 14 residues. DNA for the CDR3: TGTGCCTCGGCAGGGGGTTCAGCTAACTATGGCTACACCTTC. It yields the protein CASAGGSANYGYTF.

This clone is a singleton in its sample. The rearrangement links TRBV18 to TRBJ2-3, with no clear D. The CDR3 is 15 residues long. V shed 4 bases and J shed 0 bases, with 11 bases lying between them. From germline, CDR1 is KGHSH and CDR2 LQKENI. The DNA for the CDR3 is TGTGCCAGCTCACAGGCGGCTCGTAGCACAGATACGCAGTATTTT. Protein: CASSQAARSTDTQYF.

The V gene is TRBV10-3, the J gene TRBJ1-2; D is unresolved. V was trimmed by 0 bases and J by 4 bases, leaving 6 bases between them. Germline-derived CDR1 and CDR2 are ENHRY and SYGVKD. The CDR3 consists of 13 residues. The CDR3 DNA reads as TGTGCCATCAGTGAGTCGGGTGGCTATGGCTACACCTTC. This sequence encodes CAISESGGYGYTF.

DNA for the CDR3: TGTGCCATCAGGCAGGGAGATGGGAGCAATCAGCCCCAGCATTTT. As protein: CAIRQGDGSNQPQHF. J is TRBJ1-5 and V is TRBV10-3; D possibly corresponds to TRBD1 (5 bases). Trimming removed 6 bases from V and 1 base from J, with 13 bases in between. Germline values: CDR1 ENHRY, CDR2 SYGVKD. The CDR3 length is 15 residues.

On this clone itself: This sample includes further DNA sequences coding for the same CDR3. This chain links TRBV5-4 with TRBJ1-1; possibly TRBD1 for D (5 bases). There are 15 residues in the CDR3. The V end was cut by 0 bases, the J end by 1 base, with 10 bases between. From germline, CDR1 is SGHNT and CDR2 YYREEE (reference sequence). The CDR3 DNA sequence: TGTGCCAGCAGCTTGGACGGGACGGAGAACACTGAAGCTTTCTTT. Its protein product is CASSLDGTENTEAFF. Complete variable domain (other parts from reference TRBV5-4 and TRBJ1-1): ETGVTQSPTHLIKTRGQQVTLRCSSQSGHNTVSWYQQALGQGPQFIFQYYREEENGRGNFPPRFSGLQFPNYSSELNVNALELDDSALYLCASSLDGTENTEAFFGQGTRLTVV.

In its sample, this clone was seen once. CDR3 in amino acids: CASSPPGGEGTRQYF. CDR3 DNA sequence: TGTGCCAGCAGTCCCCCGGGGGGCGAGGGTACGAGGCAGTACTTC. The chain employs TRBV6-5 and TRBJ2-7; D is possibly TRBD2 (7 bases). The CDR3 has 15 residues. V shed 5 bases and J shed 9 bases, with 23 bases lying between them. Germline values: CDR1 MNHEY, CDR2 SVGAGI.

The chain links TRBV6-5 to TRBJ1-1, with TRBD1 as a possible D gene (5 bases). This CDR3 is 14 amino acids long. The V and J ends lost 5 bases and 4 bases respectively, with 14 bases between them. CDR1 and CDR2 from the germline V gene are MNHEY and SVGAGI. CDR3 DNA: TGTGCCAGCAGTAGGCAGGGTGGGGGCACTGAAGCTTTCTTT. It yields the protein CASSRQGGGTEAFF.

The table lists this clone with a few counts. The CDR3 DNA sequence: TGCGCCAGCAGCTCTAGGGGGAGTAATACGGAAAAACTGTTTTTT. Its translation is CASSSRGSNTEKLFF. The rearrangement joins TRBV5-1 to TRBJ1-4, with D perhaps TRBD1 (6 bases). CDR3 length: 15 residues. From germline, CDR1 is SGHRS and CDR2 YFSETQ. With 3 bases removed from V and 8 bases from J, the gap between germline ends came to 17 bases.

This clone has a handful of counts. This chain joins TRBV5-1 and TRBJ1-1; 9 bases are shared with TRBD1. Germline values: CDR1 SGHRS, CDR2 YFSETQ. The CDR3 runs 13 residues. V trimming: 3 bases; J trimming: 11 bases; junction bases outside the gene matches: 8. The CDR3 coding sequence is TGCGCCAGCAGCTCGGGACAGGGTATTCGGGCTTTCTTT. It specifies CASSSGQGIRAFF.

This rearrangement joins TRBV7-2 to TRBJ1-1; D unclear. This CDR3 has 13 amino acids. The germline V gene has CDR1 SGHTA and CDR2 FQGNSA. Trimming pared 3 bases from V and 1 base from J, leaving 6 bases between. The CDR3 nucleotides read TGTGCCAGCAGCTTTGGGCGGAACACTGAAGCTTTCTTT. Its translation: CASSFGRNTEAFF.

A few counts support this clone. The chain couples TRBV4-3 to TRBJ1-6, with unresolved D. CDR3 length: 15 residues. Germline CDR1 is LGHNA and CDR2 is YSLEER. Trimming pared 4 bases from V and 9 bases from J, leaving 16 bases between. DNA of the CDR3: TGCGCCAGCAGCCTACAAAGTGGGCCGAGTTCACCCCTCCACTTT. This encodes CASSLQSGPSSPLHF.

DNA of the CDR3: TGTGCCAGCAGTTTGAGAGGCTATGGCTACACCTTC. Translated, it gives CASSLRGYGYTF. V and J are TRBV6-5 and TRBJ1-2; D gene uncertain. The germline V and J ends were trimmed by 4 bases and 4 bases, with 7 bases remaining between them. There are 12 residues in the CDR3. Germline values: CDR1 MNHEY, CDR2 SVGAGI.

The chain uses TRBV7-9 and TRBJ2-7, with D perhaps given as TRBD1 or TRBD2 (6 bases each). Germline lookup yields CDR1 SEHNR and CDR2 FQNEAQ (reference sequence). The CDR3 loop spans 14 amino acids. V lost 5 bases and J 7 bases, leaving 18 bases between the germline ends. The CDR3 coding sequence is TGTGCCAGCAGCCGGGGGCAGGGGACGAGGGAGCAGTACTTC. It codes for CASSRGQGTREQYF.

The count of this clone is one. The V gene is TRBV6-5, the J gene TRBJ1-5; D is undetermined. The CDR3 consists of 14 residues. From germline, CDR1 is MNHEY and CDR2 SVGAGI. Trimming took 6 bases from V and 2 from J, leaving 11 bases between them. CDR3 loop: CASSLGRGNQPQHF. The CDR3 nucleotides read TGTGCCAGCAGCCTCGGACGGGGCAATCAGCCCCAGCATTTT.

This chain links TRBV9 with TRBJ1-3; 8 bases align to TRBD1. CDR3 size: 15 residues. V trimming: 0 bases; J trimming: 4 bases; junction bases outside the gene matches: 3. Germline CDR1 and CDR2: SGDLS and YYNGEE. The CDR3 loop reads CASSVGQGFGNTIYF. For the CDR3, the DNA is TGTGCCAGCAGCGTAGGACAGGGGTTCGGAAACACCATATATTTT.

There are a few counts of this clone. At one end the junction does not follow the germline gene, possibly because of a read error. This chain connects TRBV12-5 to TRBJ1-5, with D unclear. Germline V gene sequence: CDR1 LGHNT, CDR2 FRNRAP. This CDR3 region has 11 residues. CDR3 sequence: CASGLGQPQHF. The CDR3, as DNA: TGTGCTAGTGGATTGGGACAGCCCCAGCATTTT.

This chain uses TRBV6-2 or TRBV6-3 with TRBJ1-1; D perhaps matches TRBD1 (5 bases). CDR3 length: 14 residues. Germline CDR1 reads MNHEY; CDR2 reads SVGEGT. Between the trimmed V and J ends, which lost 2 bases and 7 bases, there was a span of 14 bases. CDR3: CASSYMGPASEAFF. The CDR3 nucleotides are TGTGCCAGCAGTTACATGGGACCGGCAAGTGAAGCTTTCTTT.

V is TRBV18 and J is TRBJ1-4; 10 nucleotides align to TRBD1. The V gene end was trimmed by 3 bases and the J gene end by 0 bases; junction bases not matched to a gene: 7. Germline V CDR1 and CDR2: KGHSH, LQKENI. This CDR3 is built from 18 residues. The CDR3 loop is CASSPGTGVVTTNEKLFF. CDR3 coding DNA: TGTGCCAGCTCACCCGGGACAGGGGTGGTCACAACTAATGAAAAACTGTTTTTT.

In its sample, this clone was seen once. The chain uses TRBV6-1 and TRBJ2-4; TRBD2 matches 8 bases. After removal of 0 bases from V and 3 bases from J, the junction contained 13 bases not matched to a gene. Germline V lookup: CDR1 MNHNS, CDR2 SASEGT. The CDR3 sequence is 19 residues long. Here the CDR3 DNA reads TGTGCCAGCAGTGAAGCCCACGTCGTAGCGGGGAAAGTCAAAAACATTCAGTACTTC. Translated: CASSEAHVVAGKVKNIQYF.

This rearrangement joins TRBV5-1 to TRBJ2-5, with 11 bases lining up with TRBD2. The V gene's germline CDR1 is SGHRS and CDR2 YFSETQ. The CDR3 consists of 14 residues. Trimming removed 3 bases from V and 6 bases from J; junction bases left unmatched: 4. The CDR3 sequence is CASSSLAGGQTQYF. In DNA form, the CDR3 reads TGCGCCAGCAGCTCGTTAGCGGGGGGGCAGACCCAGTACTTC.

CDR3: CAWRADSAGELFF. The CDR3 DNA reads as TGTGCCTGGAGAGCAGACAGCGCCGGGGAGCTGTTTTTT. This chain uses TRBV30 with TRBJ2-2; D is perhaps TRBD1 (5 bases). Germline V gene sequence: CDR1 GTSNPN, CDR2 SVGIG (reference sequence). This CDR3 has 13 amino acids. The V and J ends lost 3 bases and 6 bases respectively, with 11 bases between them.

The chain employs TRBV5-4 and TRBJ2-1, with TRBD2 identical over 16 bases. The germline gives CDR1 SGHNT, CDR2 YYREEE (reference sequence). The CDR3 totals 19 residues. Trimming took 5 bases from V and 0 from J; bases not matched to a gene: 8. CDR3 DNA: TGTGCCAGCAGGTCCGGGACTAGCGGGGGGGCCTACTCCTACAATGAGCAGTTCTTC. Protein sequence: CASRSGTSGGAYSYNEQFF.

This clone was detected once. The gene calls are TRBV2 and TRBJ2-3, with 12 bases matching TRBD2. The CDR3 has 15 amino acids. The germline V gene has CDR1 SNHLY and CDR2 FYNNEI. Unmatched junction bases numbered 8, after V lost 5 bases and J lost 8 bases. In DNA form, the CDR3 reads TGTGCCAGCAGTTATCCCCTAGCGGGGGGGGGTACGCAGTATTTT. As protein: CASSYPLAGGGTQYF.

The J gene is TRBJ2-6, the V gene TRBV7-9; tentative D call: TRBD1 (6 bases). Per germline, CDR1 SEHNR and CDR2 FQNEAQ (reference sequence). The length of the CDR3 is 17 residues. V lost 1 base and J lost 1, with 11 bases in between. The CDR3 here is CASSLGTAASGANVLTF. CDR3 nucleotides: TGTGCCAGCAGCTTAGGGACAGCTGCTTCTGGGGCCAACGTCCTGACTTTC. The full variable domain, its missing parts supplied by reference TRBV7-9 and TRBJ2-6, is DTGVSQNPRHKITKRGQNVTFRCDPISEHNRLYWYRQTLGQGPEFLTYFQNEAQLEKSRLLSDRFSAERPKGSFSTLEIQRTEQGDSAMYLCASSLGTAASGANVLTFGAGSRLTVL.